This TCR beta chain was sequenced for a study of cytomegalovirus exposure and HLA in healthy donors. The PCR used 60 Vbeta and 13 Jbeta primers. Clones were read by immunoSEQ multiplex PCR, and TCRdb kept only the in-frame ones, dropping some. The sample lists more than 150,000 clones, more than 60% seen once, with over 2.5% in the top ten. Trimming left V 1 base short and J 7 bases short, with 14 bases between. CDR3 length equals 14 residues. Per the germline V gene, CDR1 is SGHRS and CDR2 is YFSETQ. The source of this sequence is a woman aged 50 to 60 in good health and CMV-seropositive. The sequenced sample consisted of PBMCs. The chain uses TRBV5-1 and TRBJ1-1; possibly TRBD1 for D (5 bases). The CDR3 DNA is TGCGCCAGCAGCTTGAACGTAGGGAGGGGTGAAGCTTTCTTT. It yields the protein CASSLNVGRGEAFF. Full variable domain (rest looked up from reference TRBV5-1 and TRBJ1-1): KAGVTQTPRYLIKTRGQQVTLSCSPISGHRSVSWYQQTPGQGLQFLFEYFSETQRNKGNFPGRFSGRQFSNSRSEMNVSTLELGDSALYLCASSLNVGRGEAFFGQGTRLTVV.